These 25 T cell receptor beta chains came from one sample sequenced in a study of regulatory T cells. The primer mix had 52 TRBV and 13 TRBJ primers. Some clones are missing from TCRdb's copy, which holds only in-frame ones; the method was immunoSEQ multiplex PCR. The data hold some 17,000 clones, with roughly 90% observed a single time. Sequencing used CD8+ T cells sorted from blood. The source is a person under 35 with CD3G deficiency.

This chain links TRBV6-1 with TRBJ1-2; TRBD1 matches at 10 bases. The CDR3 covers 15 residues. Trimming at V came to 5 bases and at J to 6 bases, leaving 9 bases not matched to a gene. Germline CDR1 reads MNHNS; CDR2 reads SASEGT. The CDR3 nucleotides are TGTGCCAGCAGTCCGACAGGGGGCCGGGGGAATGGCTACACCTTC. Amino acid sequence: CASSPTGGRGNGYTF.

The chain combines TRBV2 with TRBJ2-7, with D possibly matching TRBD1 (5 bases). The CDR3 runs to 14 residues. Trimming removed 2 bases from V and 2 bases from J, with 10 bases in between. CDR1 and CDR2 (germline): SNHLY, FYNNEI. The CDR3 coding sequence is TGTGCCAGCAGTGAAATTGACAGTGCCTACGAGCAGTACTTC. Translation: CASSEIDSAYEQYF.

This rearrangement joins TRBV11-2 to TRBJ2-2; D ambiguous. The CDR3 loop spans 13 amino acids. V shed 3 bases and J shed 5 bases, with 7 bases lying between them. Germline CDR1 is SGHAT and CDR2 is FQNNGV. The CDR3 DNA sequence: TGTGCCAGCAGCTTTGGGCGGACCGGGGAGCTGTTTTTT. It yields the protein CASSFGRTGELFF.

V and J are TRBV19 and TRBJ2-3; no clear D gene. Germline CDR1 is LNHDA and CDR2 is SQIVND (reference sequence). V lost 4 bases to trimming and J lost 6 bases, with 11 bases between them. There are 13 residues in the CDR3. The CDR3 here is CASSTRSSDTQYF. CDR3 nucleotides: TGTGCCAGTAGTACCAGGAGTAGCGATACGCAGTATTTT.

This chain links TRBV2 with TRBJ1-1, with D unclear. Germline-derived CDR1 and CDR2 are SNHLY and FYNNEI. This CDR3 has 13 amino acids. Trimming left V 2 bases short and J 1 base short, with 5 bases between. CDR3 nucleotides: TGTGCCAGCAGTGAATGGCGGAACACTGAAGCTTTCTTT. Translated: CASSEWRNTEAFF. Filled out from reference TRBV2 and TRBJ1-1, the complete variable domain reads EPEVTQTPSHQVTQMGQEVILRCVPISNHLYFYWYRQILGQKVEFLVSFYNNEISEKSEIFDDQFSVERPDGSNFTLKIRSTKLEDSAMYFCASSEWRNTEAFFGQGTRLTVV.

The chain uses TRBV4-3 and TRBJ1-5; a possible D gene is TRBD1 (6 bases). The CDR3 extends over 15 amino acids. Germline CDR1 and CDR2: LGHNA and YSLEER. V was shortened by 0 bases and J by 4 bases, with 10 bases between the two germline ends. The DNA of the CDR3 is TGCGCCAGCAGCCAAGAGGCGGGGGCGAATCAGCCCCAGCATTTT. Translated: CASSQEAGANQPQHF.

This chain joins TRBV27 and TRBJ1-5; D possibly corresponds to TRBD1 (5 bases). The CDR3 is made up of 14 amino acids. The V gene's germline CDR1 is MNHEY and CDR2 SMNVEV (reference sequence). Trimming took 4 bases from V and 1 from J, leaving 8 bases between them. In nucleotides, the CDR3 is TGTGCCAGCAGTTCCGGGGGGAGCAATCAGCCCCAGCATTTT. Its protein is CASSSGGSNQPQHF.

J is TRBJ2-4 and V is TRBV25-1; 8 nucleotides align to TRBD2. Per germline, CDR1 MGHDK and CDR2 SYGVNS. The V gene end was trimmed by 7 bases and the J gene end by 1 base; junction bases not matched to a gene: 6. This CDR3 has 15 residues. The CDR3 nucleotides are TGTGCCAGCACCGGTGGCGGGAGGGCCAAAAACATTCAGTACTTC. It encodes CASTGGGRAKNIQYF. The variable domain in full, completed from reference TRBV25-1 and TRBJ2-4, reads EADIYQTPRYLVIGTGKKITLECSQTMGHDKMYWYQQDPGMELHLIHYSYGVNSTEKGDLSSESTVSRIRTEHFPLTLESARPSHTSQYLCASTGGGRAKNIQYFGAGTRLSVL.

The CDR3 nucleotides are TGTGCCAGCAGTCTTTCGTTGGGGGGTCAGCCCCAGCATTTT. This gives the protein CASSLSLGGQPQHF. The chain recombines TRBV27 with TRBJ1-5; a weak D match, TRBD1 (5 bases). Germline V gene lookup returns CDR1 MNHEY and CDR2 SMNVEV (reference sequence). This CDR3 region has 14 residues. Trimming shortened V by 5 bases and J by 6 bases, and 14 bases separated the two germline ends.

This chain links TRBV6-5 with TRBJ2-1; D is unresolved. Per germline, CDR1 MNHEY and CDR2 SVGAGI. This CDR3 is built from 15 residues. The V and J ends lost 5 bases and 1 base respectively, with 12 bases between them. In DNA form, the CDR3 reads TGTGCCAGCAGTCGCGAACCCTTATCCTACAATGAGCAGTTCTTC. Its translation: CASSREPLSYNEQFF.

J is TRBJ1-2 and V is TRBV6-6, with D perhaps matching TRBD1 (6 bases). The CDR3 length is 12 residues. From germline, CDR1 is MNHNY and CDR2 SVGAGI (reference sequence). Between the trimmed V and J ends, which lost 6 bases and 8 bases, there was a span of 13 bases. The CDR3, as DNA: TGTGCCAGCAGGGAAGGGGGTAGGGGCTACACCTTC. This encodes CASREGGRGYTF.

This clone was counted a single time. This chain links TRBV5-6 with TRBJ1-5; D gene uncertain. Per germline, CDR1 SGHDT and CDR2 YYEEEE. This CDR3 contains 12 residues. V lost 0 bases, J lost 10 bases, and 8 bases lay in between. The CDR3: CASSLGRGPQHF. The CDR3 DNA reads TGTGCCAGCAGCTTGGGCCGGGGTCCCCAGCATTTT.

The chain couples TRBV10-2 to TRBJ2-5; a possible D gene is TRBD2 (6 bases). The germline V gene has CDR1 WSHSY and CDR2 SAAADI. Trimming removed 4 bases at V and 1 base at J, with 13 bases between. CDR3 size: 15 residues. This chain's CDR3 is CASSGTSGGQETQYF. CDR3 sequence (DNA): TGCGCCAGCAGTGGCACGTCCGGGGGCCAAGAGACCCAGTACTTC.

CDR3 DNA: TGTGCCAGTAGTATAGGGCCTCGGGAGGTGACCAAAAACATTCAGTACTTC. Its protein is CASSIGPREVTKNIQYF. This chain joins TRBV19 and TRBJ2-4; 7 bases match TRBD2. The germline V gene encodes CDR1 LNHDA and CDR2 SQIVND (reference sequence). This CDR3 spans 17 amino acids. The V gene end was trimmed by 1 base and the J gene end by 2 bases; junction bases not matched to a gene: 8. Combining the CDR3 with reference TRBV19 and TRBJ2-4 gives the whole variable domain DGGITQSPKYLFRKEGQNVTLSCEQNLNHDAMYWYRQDPGQGLRLIYYSQIVNDFQKGDIAEGYSVSREKKESFPLTVTSAQKNPTAFYLCASSIGPREVTKNIQYFGAGTRLSVL.

The chain employs TRBV7-2 and TRBJ1-6; D is ambiguous. CDR1 and CDR2 from the germline V gene are SGHTA and FQGNSA. The CDR3 is made up of 17 amino acids. V shed 1 base and J shed 7 bases, with 17 bases lying between them. The CDR3 nucleotides read TGTGCCAGCAGCTTAGGGTCCAGGCTAAATCAGAATTCACCCCTCCACTTT. It codes for CASSLGSRLNQNSPLHF.

This chain links TRBV19 with TRBJ2-1; maybe TRBD1 (5 bases). CDR3 length: 12 amino acids. Trimming cost V 6 bases and J 9 bases, with 12 bases left between them. Germline lookup yields CDR1 LNHDA and CDR2 SQIVND (reference sequence). The CDR3 loop reads CASRVGVGEQFF. CDR3 DNA sequence: TGTGCCAGTAGAGTAGGGGTCGGTGAGCAGTTCTTC. Full variable domain (rest looked up from reference TRBV19 and TRBJ2-1): DGGITQSPKYLFRKEGQNVTLSCEQNLNHDAMYWYRQDPGQGLRLIYYSQIVNDFQKGDIAEGYSVSREKKESFPLTVTSAQKNPTAFYLCASRVGVGEQFFGPGTRLTVL.

This chain uses TRBV7-9 with TRBJ2-1; no firm D call. Germline CDR1 and CDR2: SEHNR and FQNEAQ (reference sequence). The V gene lost 4 bases and the J gene lost 7 bases, with 8 bases spanning the gap. The CDR3 length is 12 residues. The CDR3 coding sequence is TGTGCCAGCAGCTCTGGGTTTAATGAGCAGTTCTTC. Encoded protein: CASSSGFNEQFF.

This clone was found once. It differs at one base from a far larger clone, so likely a read error. The chain recombines TRBV5-2 with TRBJ2-4; TRBD2 is the table's D call, not checked against the DNA. TRBV5-2 is a pseudogene segment. The length of the CDR3 is 16 residues. The DNA of the CDR3 is TGTGCCAGCAGCCAAGATCAGGGACTCCCGCTCTCTATTCAGTACTTC. This translates into CASSQDQGLPLSIQYF.

The chain recombines TRBV18 with TRBJ2-1, with a possible D match to TRBD2 (5 bases). V lost 5 bases and J 2 bases, leaving 19 bases between the germline ends. This CDR3 has 17 amino acids. Looked up from germline, CDR1 is KGHSH and CDR2 is LQKENI. The CDR3 sequence is CASSFHLAEGPYNEQFF. The CDR3 DNA follows: TGTGCCAGCTCATTTCACTTAGCTGAGGGCCCCTACAATGAGCAGTTCTTC.

V gene TRBV2 combines with J gene TRBJ2-3, with TRBD2 matching over 12 bases. The CDR3 is 18 residues long. Germline values: CDR1 SNHLY, CDR2 FYNNEI. V trimming: 4 bases; J trimming: 3 bases; junction bases outside the gene matches: 11. The CDR3 region has the DNA TGTGCCAGCAGTGTTGGTCCGGGACTAGCGGGTGGGACAGATACGCAGTATTTT. This translates into CASSVGPGLAGGTDTQYF.

The CDR3 nucleotides are TGTGCCAGCAGCTTAGACGGAGATACGCAGTATTTT. It translates to CASSLDGDTQYF. The chain joins TRBV11-3 to TRBJ2-3; D gene unclear. This CDR3 has 12 amino acids. V dropped 0 bases and J dropped 5 bases, with 3 bases sitting between them. From germline, CDR1 is SGHNT and CDR2 YENEEA. The whole variable domain, filled in from reference TRBV11-3 and TRBJ2-3, reads EAGVVQSPRYKIIEKKQPVAFWCNPISGHNTLYWYLQNLGQGPELLIRYENEEAVDDSQLPKDRFSAERLKGVDSTLKIQPAELGDSAVYLCASSLDGDTQYFGPGTRLTVL.

V and J are TRBV14 and TRBJ1-6, with no clear D. Looked up from germline, CDR1 is SGHDN and CDR2 is FVKESK. The V end was cut by 2 bases, the J end by 7 bases, with 15 bases between. The CDR3 runs 16 residues. The chain's CDR3 is CASSQLDHGVNSPLHF. The DNA of the CDR3 is TGTGCCAGCAGCCAACTTGACCACGGGGTCAATTCACCCCTCCACTTT.

The J gene is TRBJ2-7, the V gene TRBV10-3; 9 bases are shared with TRBD1. From germline, CDR1 is ENHRY and CDR2 SYGVKD. This CDR3 spans 13 amino acids. Unmatched junction bases numbered 8, after V lost 10 bases and J lost 4 bases. CDR3 amino acids: CATTGTGPYEQYF. Written as DNA, the CDR3 is TGTGCCACAACCGGGACAGGGCCTTACGAGCAGTACTTC.

On this clone itself: One junction end does not reproduce the germline sequence, and a read error may be involved. The chain uses TRBV6-1 and TRBJ2-1, with D tentatively TRBD2 (7 bases). The CDR3 sequence is 14 residues long. Germline CDR1 MNHNS, CDR2 SASEGT. DNA of the CDR3: TGTGCCAGCAGTAAGGGGGGGTCCTATAATGAGCAGTTCTTC. Protein: CASSKGGSYNEQFF.

Only a few counts were recorded for this clone. The chain joins TRBV5-1 to TRBJ1-1; no reliable D call. The germline V and J ends were trimmed by 6 bases and 0 bases, with 9 bases remaining between them. CDR3 size: 13 residues. CDR1 is SGHRS, CDR2 YFSETQ, per germline. The CDR3 region has the DNA TGCGCCAGCATGGCAGACATGAACACTGAAGCTTTCTTT. This gives the protein CASMADMNTEAFF.